The next 6 T cell receptor beta chains were all read from a single sample in a study of shared clonotypes between healthy human individuals. Using immunoSEQ multiplex PCR, the repertoire was profiled, and TCRdb retains in-frame clones only, with some absent. Of roughly 1,100,000 clones listed, 65% to 75% are singletons. Source material: memory CD4+ T cells sorted from blood. Subset of the sample: CD45RA-negative fraction. All receptors come from a man aged 18-30 years in good health.

This clone showed up just a few times. The chain carries TRBV30 and TRBJ1-1; 8 nucleotides align to TRBD1. Looked up from germline, CDR1 is GTSNPN and CDR2 is SVGIG (reference sequence). The CDR3 consists of 20 residues. V shed 5 bases, J shed 0 bases, and the junction held 23 bases outside the gene matches. This CDR3 is CAWSRTGRGEGGGMNTEAFF. DNA of the CDR3: TGTGCCTGGTCCCGGACAGGGCGAGGGGAGGGGGGAGGTATGAACACTGAAGCTTTCTTT.

CDR3 bases: TGTGCCAGCAGTGTCACAGGGGGCTGGGAGACCCAGTACTTC. Translating it yields CASSVTGGWETQYF. The chain has TRBV28 and TRBJ2-5; the match to TRBD1 covers 9 bases. V lost 5 bases, J lost 5 bases, and 6 bases stayed unmatched. The CDR3 consists of 14 residues. Germline V gives CDR1 MDHEN, CDR2 SYDVKM.

The chain combines TRBV5-1 with TRBJ2-3, with D perhaps TRBD1 or TRBD2 (5 bases each). The V end was cut by 2 bases, the J end by 0 bases, with 10 bases between. Germline V gives CDR1 SGHRS, CDR2 YFSETQ. The CDR3 runs to 15 residues. The CDR3 is CASSLSGRSTDTQYF. The CDR3 region has the DNA TGCGCCAGCAGCTTATCGGGACGGAGCACAGATACGCAGTATTTT.

This clone was seen once. The rearrangement links TRBV19 to TRBJ2-2, with a tentative D call TRBD2 (6 bases). The CDR3 runs 15 residues. V lost 7 bases and J 6 bases, leaving 18 bases between the germline ends. Germline V gene sequence: CDR1 LNHDA, CDR2 SQIVND (reference sequence). CDR3 amino acids: CASTSGLGGAGELFF. For the CDR3, the DNA is TGTGCCAGTACCTCGGGTCTGGGCGGGGCCGGGGAGCTGTTTTTT.

This chain uses TRBV6-1 with TRBJ2-5; D gene ambiguous. V shed 3 bases and J shed 1 base, with 6 bases lying between them. In germline, CDR1 is MNHNS, CDR2 SASEGT. The CDR3 is 13 amino acids. CDR3 region: CASSDRTQETQYF. Written as DNA, the CDR3 is TGTGCCAGCAGTGACCGTACCCAAGAGACCCAGTACTTC.

This clone was recorded many times. The CDR3 nucleotides read TGCGCCAGCAGCGGGGGGGCCTACGAGCAGTACTTC. This encodes CASSGGAYEQYF. The chain uses TRBV10-2 and TRBJ2-7; TRBD2 matches 8 bases. The junction had 0 bases not matched to a gene; V was cut back by 6 bases and J by 2 bases. CDR1 is WSHSY and CDR2 is SAAADI in the germline V gene. CDR3 length: 12 residues.